Listed here are 19 T cell receptor beta chains from one sample, sequenced in a study of T cell repertoires in cytomegalovirus infection. These receptors' targets are unknown. TCRdb re-analysed the reads in MiXCR, keeping a single row per CDR3 protein. This sample carries tens of thousands of distinct CDR3 sequences, under 55% of them seen once, and the ten largest clones take approximately 93%. Sequenced material: CD8+ T cells from cultured PBMCs, taken from culture after CMV antigen stimulation. All receptors come from a human donor in good health (CMV status not recorded). Some clones in this sample may be carry-over from other donors' samples.

This clonotype has at least ten counts. The chain employs TRBV19 and TRBJ2-2, with 9 bases fitting TRBD2. Germline V lookup: CDR1 LNHDA, CDR2 SQIVND (reference sequence). This CDR3 region has 17 residues. Trimming removed 3 bases from V and 2 bases from J; junction bases left unmatched: 7. CDR3 in DNA: TGTGCCAGTAGTATTTTTAGCGGGGGAATTAACACCGGGGAGCTGTTTTTT. Its translation is CASSIFSGGINTGELFF.

This clonotype was recorded a few times. V is TRBV7-6 and J is TRBJ2-7; maybe TRBD2 (5 bases). V lost 5 bases to trimming and J lost 3 bases, with 14 bases between them. Germline assignment: CDR1 SGHVS and CDR2 FNYEAQ. CDR3 length: 14 amino acids. The DNA for the CDR3 is TGTGCCAGCAGCCTAAGGACTCTGGGCTACGAGCAGTACTTC. Translation gives CASSLRTLGYEQYF.

This chain links TRBV7-9 with TRBJ1-1; D unclear. This CDR3 is built from 11 residues. The germline CDR1 and CDR2 sequences are SEHNR and FQNEAQ (reference sequence). V lost 4 bases and J lost 8, with 8 bases in between. For the CDR3, the DNA is TGTGCCAGCAGCTCCTCTTTAGAAGCTTTCTTT. It translates to CASSSSLEAFF. The full variable domain, its missing parts supplied by reference TRBV7-9 and TRBJ1-1, is DTGVSQNPRHKITKRGQNVTFRCDPISEHNRLYWYRQTLGQGPEFLTYFQNEAQLEKSRLLSDRFSAERPKGSFSTLEIQRTEQGDSAMYLCASSSSLEAFFGQGTRLTVV.

The chain carries TRBV7-6 and TRBJ2-1; 7 nucleotides agree with TRBD2. Trimming at V came to 2 bases and at J to 3 bases, leaving 10 bases not matched to a gene. The CDR3 contains 17 residues. The germline V gene has CDR1 SGHVS and CDR2 FNYEAQ. The CDR3 is CASSLRPERGHYNEQFF. The CDR3, as DNA: TGTGCCAGCAGCTTAAGGCCCGAGCGGGGCCACTACAATGAGCAGTTCTTC. Full variable domain (missing parts from reference TRBV7-6 and TRBJ2-1): GAGVSQSPRYKVTKRGQDVALRCDPISGHVSLYWYRQALGQGPEFLTYFNYEAQQDKSGLPNDRFSAERPEGSISTLTIQRTEQRDSAMYRCASSLRPERGHYNEQFFGPGTRLTVL.

The chain is built from TRBV7-8 and TRBJ2-5, with D tentatively TRBD1 or TRBD2 (5 bases each). Germline assignment: CDR1 SGHVS and CDR2 FQNEAQ. The CDR3 extends over 18 amino acids. V lost 1 base, J lost 5 bases, and 23 bases lay in between. CDR3 in DNA: TGTGCCAGCAGCTTAGAGGGGTTAAGTCGGGCTAGCTGGGAGACCCAGTACTTC. It encodes CASSLEGLSRASWETQYF.

This clonotype occurred a few times. CDR3 protein: CASSLGQGRSYEQYF. The CDR3 nucleotides read TGTGCCAGCAGTTTAGGACAGGGAAGGTCCTACGAGCAGTACTTC. The rearrangement links TRBV25-1 to TRBJ2-7; 8 positions match TRBD1. J gave up 1 base and V 5 bases, and 7 bases lay outside the gene matches. The germline V gene has CDR1 MGHDK and CDR2 SYGVNS. This CDR3 is built from 15 residues.

This chain joins TRBV6-6 and TRBJ2-5; 9 bases agree with TRBD1. Germline CDR1 is MNHNY and CDR2 is SVGAGI (reference sequence). J was trimmed by 5 bases and V by 5 bases; bases with no gene match: 9. The CDR3 contains 15 residues. This chain's CDR3 is CASSASGTGLETQYF. The CDR3 coding sequence is TGTGCCAGCAGTGCTTCCGGGACAGGGTTGGAGACCCAGTACTTC.

This clonotype was detected only a few times. The chain couples TRBV20-1 to TRBJ2-3; 11 nucleotides align to TRBD2. V lost 1 base, J lost 2 bases, and 5 bases stayed unmatched. The CDR3 spans 16 residues. CDR1 is DFQATT, CDR2 SNEGSKA, per germline (reference sequence). The CDR3 is CSARAALAGDTDTQYF. The CDR3 DNA sequence: TGCAGTGCTAGAGCCGCACTAGCGGGGGACACAGATACGCAGTATTTT.

This sequence joins TRBV7-9 and TRBJ2-7; no clear D. Per germline, CDR1 SEHNR and CDR2 FQNEAQ (reference sequence). V was cut by 5 bases and J by 3 bases, with 17 bases left in between. The CDR3 is made up of 15 amino acids. The CDR3 nucleotides are TGTGCCAGCAGCCCCCAGAGCGAGGCAGGCTACGAGCAGTACTTC. This gives the protein CASSPQSEAGYEQYF. The full variable domain, in which reference TRBV7-9 and TRBJ2-7 provide the parts outside the CDR3, is DTGVSQNPRHKITKRGQNVTFRCDPISEHNRLYWYRQTLGQGPEFLTYFQNEAQLEKSRLLSDRFSAERPKGSFSTLEIQRTEQGDSAMYLCASSPQSEAGYEQYFGPGTRLTVT.

The V and J genes are TRBV6-5 and TRBJ2-2; no clear D. Germline CDR1 reads MNHEY; CDR2 reads SVGAGI. V lost 3 bases, J lost 2 bases, and 13 bases lay in between. The CDR3 totals 16 residues. CDR3 protein: CASSYGEQVNTGELFF. The CDR3 nucleotides are TGTGCCAGCAGTTATGGCGAGCAAGTCAACACCGGGGAGCTGTTTTTT.

The chain uses TRBV27 and TRBJ1-2; the D gene is possibly TRBD1 (5 bases). CDR3 size: 15 residues. V was shortened by 6 bases and J by 1 base, with 15 bases between the two germline ends. Germline CDR1 reads MNHEY; CDR2 reads SMNVEV (reference sequence). Here the CDR3 reads CASRLSGGGNYGYTF. The CDR3 DNA is TGTGCCAGCAGGCTATCTGGGGGGGGTAACTATGGCTACACCTTC.

V usage is TRBV27 and J usage is TRBJ2-5; D might be TRBD2 (7 bases). Germline V CDR1 and CDR2: MNHEY, SMNVEV (reference sequence). The CDR3 is 16 residues long. V shed 4 bases and J shed 4 bases, with 19 bases lying between them. CDR3 region: CASSSLKGGDIETQYF. The CDR3, as DNA: TGTGCCAGCAGTTCCCTTAAGGGGGGGGATATAGAGACCCAGTACTTC.

This clonotype was observed a few times. The chain combines TRBV12-3 or TRBV12-4 with TRBJ2-6; D perhaps matches TRBD2 (6 bases). This CDR3 spans 15 amino acids. V was shortened by 4 bases and J by 3 bases, with 10 bases between the two germline ends. The CDR3 protein is CASSSGGSGANVLTF. The CDR3 nucleotides are TGTGCCAGCAGTTCCGGGGGTAGTGGGGCCAACGTCCTGACTTTC.

This chain uses TRBV7-3 with TRBJ2-3, with a possible D match to TRBD1 (8 bases). V was clipped by 5 bases and J by 5 bases, with 20 bases between them. The CDR3 is 16 residues long. Germline-derived CDR1 and CDR2 are SGHTA and FQGTGA. The CDR3 coding sequence is TGTGCCAGCAGCCCCAGGGGGCGAGGGAGGGGAGATACGCAGTATTTT. Its protein is CASSPRGRGRGDTQYF. The complete variable domain, with remaining parts taken from reference TRBV7-3 and TRBJ2-3, reads GAGVSQTPSNKVTEKGKYVELRCDPISGHTALYWYRQSLGQGPEFLIYFQGTGAADDSGLPNDRFFAVRPEGSVSTLKIQRTERGDSAVYLCASSPRGRGRGDTQYFGPGTRLTVL.

The table lists this clonotype with a few counts. The chain is built from TRBV2 and TRBJ2-3, with 10 bases matching TRBD2. The CDR3 totals 16 residues. Germline CDR1 SNHLY, CDR2 FYNNEI. Trimming cost V 4 bases and J 11 bases; bases outside gene matches: 15. CDR3 in amino acids: CASSVFTSGTDSGQYF. The DNA for the CDR3 is TGTGCCAGCAGTGTCTTTACTAGCGGGACCGACAGCGGGCAGTATTTT.

The chain links TRBV6-1 to TRBJ1-5; 9 nucleotides match TRBD1. This CDR3 spans 14 amino acids. The V segment lost 6 bases and the J segment 5 bases; nucleotides outside the gene matches: 5. From germline, CDR1 is MNHNS and CDR2 SASEGT. In nucleotides, the CDR3 is TGTGCCAGCAGGGGACAGGGAGGGGATCAGCCCCAGCATTTT. Its protein is CASRGQGGDQPQHF.

This clonotype has a handful of counts. V and J are TRBV7-8 and TRBJ1-1, with 9 bases that match TRBD1. The trim removed 5 bases at V and 1 base at J, leaving 14 bases unmatched. The CDR3 sequence is 18 residues long. Germline CDR1 reads SGHVS; CDR2 reads FQNEAQ. The CDR3 region is CASSQRVGTGTGNTEAFF. In DNA form, the CDR3 reads TGTGCCAGCAGCCAGCGTGTAGGGACAGGGACCGGGAACACTGAAGCTTTCTTT.

Concerning this clonotype itself: The junction does not match germline at one end; this may be a read error. V usage is TRBV7-4 and J usage is TRBJ2-7, with D unresolved. This CDR3 contains 15 residues. Germline CDR1 SGHVT, CDR2 SQSDAQ. The CDR3 sequence is CASSERIRSYYEHYF. CDR3 DNA sequence: TGTGCCAGCAGCGAAAGGATCCGCTCGTACTACGAGCATTACTTC.

J is TRBJ2-7 and V is TRBV5-4, with 7 bases lining up with TRBD1. Germline CDR1 and CDR2: SGHNT and YYREEE (reference sequence). The CDR3 has 15 residues. Trimming removed 2 bases from V and 6 bases from J; junction bases left unmatched: 11. The CDR3 bases are TGTGCCAGCAGCTTCAGGTTCGGAAACAGGGGCGAGCAGTACTTC. It specifies CASSFRFGNRGEQYF.